The 17 T cell receptor beta chains listed next were all sequenced from one sample in a study of blood T cell repertoires in COVID-19. Assay: immunoSEQ multiplex PCR; the TCRdb copy retains only in-frame clones and omits some. The sample has some 240,000 clones, roughly 80% seen once. The sequenced sample consisted of PBMCs or T cells enriched from blood (not recorded which). These receptors were obtained from a man aged 50 to 59 who had recovered from COVID-19.

CDR3 region: CASSPSGSGSRDRELFF. The CDR3 DNA reads as TGTGCCAGCAGCCCCAGTGGTAGCGGGAGTCGGGACCGGGAGCTGTTTTTT. The V gene is TRBV11-3, the J gene TRBJ2-2; 9 nucleotides match TRBD2. Trimming removed 5 bases from V and 9 bases from J; junction bases left unmatched: 16. CDR1 SGHNT and CDR2 YENEEA come from the germline V gene. There are 17 residues in the CDR3. Together with reference TRBV11-3 and TRBJ2-2, the CDR3 gives the full variable domain: EAGVVQSPRYKIIEKKQPVAFWCNPISGHNTLYWYLQNLGQGPELLIRYENEEAVDDSQLPKDRFSAERLKGVDSTLKIQPAELGDSAVYLCASSPSGSGSRDRELFFGEGSRLTVL.

The V call is TRBV15, the J call TRBJ2-1, with 7 bases identical to TRBD1. Germline trimming cut 2 bases from V and 8 bases from J; bases unmatched to any gene: 9. This CDR3 contains 15 residues. Germline V gene sequence: CDR1 LNHNV, CDR2 YYDKDF (reference sequence). The CDR3 nucleotides are TGTGCCACCAGCAGACCTTTAACAGGGGTTGATGAGCAGTTCTTC. It is translated as CATSRPLTGVDEQFF. The full variable domain, its missing parts supplied by reference TRBV15 and TRBJ2-1, is DAMVIQNPRYQVTQFGKPVTLSCSQTLNHNVMYWYQQKSSQAPKLLFHYYDKDFNNEADTPDNFQSRRPNTSFCFLDIRSPGLGDTAMYLCATSRPLTGVDEQFFGPGTRLTVL.

In DNA form, the CDR3 reads TGTGCCAGCAGCTCTCCTCCCTTTAATGAAAAACTGTTTTTT. This sequence encodes CASSSPPFNEKLFF. V gene TRBV5-8 combines with J gene TRBJ1-4; the D is unclear. The CDR3 contains 14 residues. Trimming pared 3 bases from V and 4 bases from J, leaving 10 bases between. Per germline, CDR1 SGHTS and CDR2 YDEGEE.

The gene calls are TRBV28 and TRBJ1-6; D is ambiguous. CDR3 length: 14 residues. V was shortened by 9 bases and J by 0 bases, with 9 bases between the two germline ends. Germline V gives CDR1 MDHEN, CDR2 SYDVKM. The CDR3 loop reads CASIRSSYNSPLHF. The DNA for the CDR3 is TGTGCCAGTATTAGGAGCTCCTATAATTCACCCCTCCACTTT. The variable domain in full, with the rest retrieved from reference TRBV28 and TRBJ1-6, is DVKVTQSSRYLVKRTGEKVFLECVQDMDHENMFWYRQDPGLGLRLIYFSYDVKMKEKGDIPEGYSVSREKKERFSLILESASTNQTSMYLCASIRSSYNSPLHFGNGTRLTVT.

The CDR3 DNA is TGTGCCAGCAGCTGGTCAGGGGGGAAGGCTTACGAGCAGTACTTC. Protein product: CASSWSGGKAYEQYF. This rearrangement joins TRBV5-5 to TRBJ2-7, with D possibly being TRBD1 (7 bases). With 3 bases removed from V and 4 bases from J, the gap between germline ends came to 17 bases. The CDR3 consists of 15 residues. Germline V gene data show CDR1 as SGHKS and CDR2 as YYEKEE (reference sequence).

The chain recombines TRBV5-4 with TRBJ2-1, with 7 nucleotides matching TRBD1. J gave up 5 bases and V 4 bases, and 9 bases lay outside the gene matches. CDR3 length: 15 residues. Per germline, CDR1 SGHNT and CDR2 YYREEE (reference sequence). The CDR3 is CASSLPGTVNNEQFF. The CDR3 DNA is TGTGCCAGCAGCCTCCCCGGGACAGTTAACAATGAGCAGTTCTTC.

CDR3 sequence reads: CASSVSRSGVGTDTQYF. CDR3 in DNA: TGTGCCAGCAGCGTAAGCCGCTCGGGAGTCGGCACAGATACGCAGTATTTT. The V gene is TRBV9, the J gene TRBJ2-3; possibly TRBD2 for D (6 bases). V lost 1 base to trimming and J lost 1 base, with 16 bases between them. Germline CDR1 and CDR2: SGDLS and YYNGEE. This CDR3 is 17 amino acids long.

The CDR3 nucleotides are TGTGCCAGCAGCTTCGACAGGGGAGCTAACACTGAAGCTTTCTTT. Protein product: CASSFDRGANTEAFF. This chain joins TRBV7-3 and TRBJ1-1; 8 bases line up with TRBD1. Germline-derived CDR1 and CDR2 are SGHTA and FQGTGA. The V and J ends lost 3 bases and 2 bases, in that order; junction bases with no gene match: 5. The CDR3 runs to 15 residues. The full variable domain, with the rest looked up from reference TRBV7-3 and TRBJ1-1, is GAGVSQTPSNKVTEKGKYVELRCDPISGHTALYWYRQSLGQGPEFLIYFQGTGAADDSGLPNDRFFAVRPEGSVSTLKIQRTERGDSAVYLCASSFDRGANTEAFFGQGTRLTVV.

This CDR3 reads CASSLAEGSTNEKLFF. In DNA form, the CDR3 reads TGTGCCAGCAGCTTGGCCGAGGGTTCAACTAATGAAAAACTGTTTTTT. The chain is built from TRBV5-4 and TRBJ1-4; D gene unclear. Germline-derived CDR1 and CDR2 are SGHNT and YYREEE (reference sequence). The germline V and J ends were trimmed by 0 bases and 0 bases, with 9 bases remaining between them. The length of the CDR3 is 16 residues.

This clone has only a few counts. The rearrangement links TRBV2 to TRBJ1-2, with TRBD1 matching over 8 bases. There are 13 residues in the CDR3. Germline lookup yields CDR1 SNHLY and CDR2 FYNNEI. J gave up 7 bases and V 2 bases, and 3 bases lay outside the gene matches. CDR3 DNA: TGTGCCAGCAGTGAATCACAGGGGGGTGGCTACACCTTC. Its protein is CASSESQGGGYTF.

This clone was found a few times. V gene TRBV10-1 combines with J gene TRBJ2-2, with 7 bases fitting TRBD1. Trimming at V came to 3 bases and at J to 4 bases, leaving 2 bases not matched to a gene. This CDR3 spans 14 amino acids. The germline CDR1 and CDR2 sequences are WNHNN and SYGVQD (reference sequence). The CDR3 reads CASSDRTGTGELFF. For the CDR3, the DNA is TGCGCCAGCAGTGACAGGACAGGCACCGGGGAGCTGTTTTTT.

The chain combines TRBV4-1 with TRBJ2-7, with 7 bases matching TRBD1. CDR3 length equals 15 residues. V gave up 3 bases and J gave up 3 bases; unmatched junction bases: 8. Germline CDR1 MGHRA, CDR2 YSYEKL. The CDR3 spells CASSQVPGQIYEQYF. For the CDR3, the DNA is TGCGCCAGCAGCCAGGTACCGGGACAGATCTACGAGCAGTACTTC.

This clone came up once. The chain combines TRBV6-5 with TRBJ1-6; no reliable D call. Germline lookup yields CDR1 MNHEY and CDR2 SVGAGI. Trimming left V 0 bases short and J 10 bases short, with 4 bases between. This CDR3 is 12 amino acids long. CDR3 loop: CASSYSASPLHF. In nucleotides, the CDR3 is TGTGCCAGCAGTTACTCGGCCTCACCCCTCCACTTT.

The V and J genes are TRBV11-2 and TRBJ2-7; 10 bases align to TRBD2. V lost 3 bases and J lost 3; bases outside the gene matches: 11. The V gene's germline CDR1 is SGHAT and CDR2 FQNNGV. CDR3 size: 17 residues. This CDR3 is CASSFGPARTSGYEQYF. In DNA form, the CDR3 reads TGTGCCAGCAGCTTTGGGCCGGCGAGGACTAGCGGCTACGAGCAGTACTTC.

The rearrangement joins TRBV7-2 to TRBJ2-7, with TRBD2 matching over 7 bases. J was trimmed by 5 bases and V by 8 bases; bases with no gene match: 9. Germline assignment: CDR1 SGHTA and CDR2 FQGNSA. The CDR3 totals 13 residues. Here the CDR3 reads CASSGAGVHEQYF. In DNA form, the CDR3 reads TGTGCCAGCTCCGGGGCGGGAGTTCACGAGCAGTACTTC.

The chain joins TRBV6-2 or TRBV6-3 to TRBJ2-1, with 8 bases that match TRBD2. V was pared by 4 bases and J by 9 bases, with 8 bases of the junction left unmatched. The CDR3 covers 14 residues. CDR1 and CDR2 from the germline V gene are MNHEY and SVGEGT. CDR3 loop: CASSFPGGQAEQFF. For the CDR3, the DNA is TGTGCCAGCAGTTTCCCGGGAGGGCAGGCTGAGCAGTTCTTC.

CDR3 in amino acids: CASSLSDGGGPTPYEQYF. CDR3 nucleotides: TGTGCCAGCAGCTTATCCGACGGGGGAGGACCCACCCCCTACGAGCAGTACTTC. This sequence joins TRBV7-8 and TRBJ2-7; the D gene is possibly TRBD2 (6 bases). CDR3 length: 18 amino acids. Per the germline V gene, CDR1 is SGHVS and CDR2 is FQNEAQ. Between the trimmed V and J ends, which lost 2 bases and 2 bases, there was a span of 22 bases.